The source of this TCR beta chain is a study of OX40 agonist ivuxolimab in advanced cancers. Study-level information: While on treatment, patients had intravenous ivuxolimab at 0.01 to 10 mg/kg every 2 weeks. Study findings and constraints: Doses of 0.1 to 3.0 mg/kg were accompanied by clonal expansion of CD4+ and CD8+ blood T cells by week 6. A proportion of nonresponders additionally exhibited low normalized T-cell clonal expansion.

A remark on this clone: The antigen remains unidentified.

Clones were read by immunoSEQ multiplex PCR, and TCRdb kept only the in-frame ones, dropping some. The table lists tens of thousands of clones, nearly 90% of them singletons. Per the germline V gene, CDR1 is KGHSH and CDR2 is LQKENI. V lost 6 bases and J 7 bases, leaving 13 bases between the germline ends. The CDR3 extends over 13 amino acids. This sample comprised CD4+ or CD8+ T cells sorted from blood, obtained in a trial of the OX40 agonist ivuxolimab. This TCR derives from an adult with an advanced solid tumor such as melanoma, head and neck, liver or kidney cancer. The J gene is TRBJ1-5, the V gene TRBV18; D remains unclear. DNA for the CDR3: TGTGCCAGCTCTTATCTTAATGTCCAGCCCCAGCATTTT. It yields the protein CASSYLNVQPQHF.